The sequence of this T cell receptor beta chain was determined in a study of CD8 T cells in ankylosing spondylitis. This clonotype has ten or more counts. No antigen is known for it. Study-level findings and limits: Significant enrichment of disease-linked clones was reported in matched ankylosing spondylitis synovial fluid. Some of the motif variants had earlier been found in reactive arthritis patients' fluid and blood. With a CD8+ phenotype, disease-linked clones were relatively rare in peripheral blood. Ankylosing spondylitis blood appeared to carry a characteristic TCR beta motif of roughly eight highly homologous variants.

From the 5' RACE reads, TCRdb called clonotypes with MiXCR, one entry per CDR3 protein. The top ten clones hold approximately 14% of a sample with about 150,000 distinct CDR3 sequences, roughly 44% of them seen once. The germline V gene has CDR1 LNHDA and CDR2 SQIVND (reference sequence). The CDR3 is made up of 17 amino acids. Between the trimmed V and J ends, which lost 1 base and 6 bases, there was a span of 19 bases. The sample taken for sequencing was synovial fluid, either unsorted or a sorted T cell fraction (not recorded which). The chain couples TRBV19 to TRBJ2-1, with D hard to call. This TCR came from a male donor with ankylosing spondylitis. CDR3 residues: CASSIVSGQNNLNEQFF. For the CDR3, the DNA is TGTGCCAGTAGTATAGTATCCGGGCAGAATAACCTCAATGAGCAGTTCTTC.